A single sample gave rise to the 10 T cell receptor beta chains below, sequenced in a study of CD4 T cell repertoires and nickel. TCRdb reprocessed the RT-PCR reads with MiXCR, giving one entry per CDR3 protein. This sample yields 250 or so distinct CDR3 sequences, of which 55% to 70% are seen a single time; roughly 65% belongs to the top ten. Input material: CD4+ T cells from blood, not recorded whether cultured. The receptors come from a human donor in a nickel allergy study, with or without nickel allergy (not recorded which). It is not recorded whether this sample comes from one donor or several.

The chain uses TRBV20-1 and TRBJ2-2, with D uncertain. Per the germline V gene, CDR1 is DFQATT and CDR2 is SNEGSKA (reference sequence). The CDR3 length is 12 residues. V dropped 0 bases and J dropped 7 bases, with 6 bases sitting between them. The CDR3 DNA sequence: TGCAGTGCTAGAGAACCTATCGGGGAGCTGTTTTTT. Its translation: CSAREPIGELFF.

This clonotype has a handful of counts. V is TRBV7-9 and J is TRBJ2-5; TRBD2 might be the D (7 bases). This CDR3 comprises 14 residues. With 5 bases removed from V and 1 base from J, the gap between germline ends came to 11 bases. CDR1 is SEHNR and CDR2 is FQNEAQ in the germline V gene (reference sequence). CDR3 in amino acids: CASSRGAGQETQYF. The CDR3 region has the DNA TGTGCCAGCAGCCGGGGGGCTGGCCAAGAGACCCAGTACTTC. Using reference TRBV7-9 and TRBJ2-5 for the parts outside the CDR3, the full variable domain is DTGVSQNPRHKITKRGQNVTFRCDPISEHNRLYWYRQTLGQGPEFLTYFQNEAQLEKSRLLSDRFSAERPKGSFSTLEIQRTEQGDSAMYLCASSRGAGQETQYFGPGTRLLVL.

V and J are TRBV5-5 and TRBJ2-5; 16 nucleotides match TRBD2. Trimming at V came to 4 bases and at J to 5 bases, leaving 5 bases not matched to a gene. This CDR3 has 16 residues. Germline lookup yields CDR1 SGHKS and CDR2 YYEKEE (reference sequence). This CDR3 is CASSPGLAGGHETQYF. CDR3 in DNA: TGTGCCAGCAGCCCGGGACTAGCGGGGGGGCATGAGACCCAGTACTTC. Using reference TRBV5-5 and TRBJ2-5 for the parts outside the CDR3, the full variable domain is DAGVTQSPTHLIKTRGQQVTLRCSPISGHKSVSWYQQVLGQGPQFIFQYYEKEERGRGNFPDRFSARQFPNYSSELNVNALLLGDSALYLCASSPGLAGGHETQYFGPGTRLLVL.

The genes are TRBV4-1 and TRBJ1-1; D possibly corresponds to TRBD1 (5 bases). Germline values: CDR1 MGHRA, CDR2 YSYEKL. This CDR3 has 14 residues. V was pared by 1 base and J by 6 bases, with 12 bases between. The CDR3 is CASSQGTLAPEAFF. The CDR3 DNA sequence: TGCGCCAGCAGCCAAGGGACATTGGCACCTGAAGCTTTCTTT.

This clonotype was observed a handful of times. The J gene is TRBJ2-6, the V gene TRBV20-1, with D perhaps matching TRBD1 or TRBD2 (5 bases each). Per the germline V gene, CDR1 is DFQATT and CDR2 is SNEGSKA (reference sequence). This CDR3 comprises 16 residues. With 0 bases removed from V and 4 bases from J, the gap between germline ends came to 13 bases. This chain's CDR3 is CSARERGALGANVLTF. The CDR3, as DNA: TGCAGTGCTAGAGAAAGAGGGGCCCTCGGGGCCAACGTCCTGACTTTC.

Only a few counts were recorded for this clonotype. This rearrangement joins TRBV10-3 to TRBJ2-3; D tentatively fits TRBD1 or TRBD2 (5 bases each). Trimming stripped 3 bases from V and 1 base from J, with 8 bases between. There are 14 residues in the CDR3. The V gene's germline CDR1 is ENHRY and CDR2 SYGVKD. CDR3 amino acids: CAISDWGRTDTQYF. CDR3 sequence (DNA): TGTGCCATCAGTGATTGGGGACGCACAGATACGCAGTATTTT.

This clonotype turned up a few times. The chain recombines TRBV7-9 with TRBJ1-1, with D unresolved. The CDR3 loop spans 13 amino acids. The V gene lost 5 bases and the J gene lost 1 base, with 8 bases spanning the gap. Germline-derived CDR1 and CDR2 are SEHNR and FQNEAQ (reference sequence). The CDR3 spells CASSAQENTEAFF. CDR3 coding DNA: TGTGCCAGCAGCGCGCAGGAGAACACTGAAGCTTTCTTT.

CDR3 loop: CASSQDNQPQHF. The CDR3 nucleotides are TGTGCCAGCAGCCAAGATAATCAGCCCCAGCATTTT. This chain uses TRBV3-1 with TRBJ1-5; no firm D call. The CDR3 is 12 residues long. Germline CDR1 LGHDT, CDR2 YNNKEL (reference sequence). V lost 0 bases and J lost 4, with 1 base in between.

The chain links TRBV27 to TRBJ1-2; D is unclear. The CDR3 contains 14 residues. Trimming stripped 8 bases from V and 2 bases from J, with 15 bases between. CDR1 is MNHEY and CDR2 is SMNVEV in the germline V gene (reference sequence). The CDR3: CASSPNGVNYGYTF. CDR3 nucleotides: TGTGCCAGCTCCCCCAACGGGGTAAACTATGGCTACACCTTC.

The chain couples TRBV7-2 to TRBJ2-1; TRBD2 aligns across 9 bases. The CDR3 consists of 18 residues. The V gene end was trimmed by 1 base and the J gene end by 4 bases; junction bases not matched to a gene: 11. Looked up from germline, CDR1 is SGHTA and CDR2 is FQGNSA. The chain's CDR3 is CASSLDPTIAGAYNEQFF. CDR3 sequence (DNA): TGTGCCAGCAGCTTAGACCCCACTATAGCGGGGGCATACAATGAGCAGTTCTTC.